A single sample gave rise to the 27 T cell receptor beta chains below, sequenced in a study of blood T cell repertoires in COVID-19. Generated by immunoSEQ multiplex PCR, the TCRdb table keeps only in-frame clones and is missing some. The top ten hold 10% to 15% of the sample, which has around 250,000 clones, 86% seen once. The sequenced sample was peripheral blood. These receptors all come from a man older than 75 with acute or convalescent COVID-19.

This chain connects TRBV6-2 or TRBV6-3 to TRBJ2-1, with TRBD2 matching 9 bases. The V gene's germline CDR1 is MNHEY and CDR2 SVGEGT. CDR3 length: 17 residues. V lost 4 bases, J lost 7 bases, and 14 bases stayed unmatched. CDR3 loop: CASSSHGAGGPKNEQFF. The CDR3 DNA is TGTGCCAGCAGTTCACACGGCGCGGGGGGGCCGAAGAATGAGCAGTTCTTC.

The chain employs TRBV7-8 and TRBJ2-3; no definite D call. Trimming pared 5 bases from V and 5 bases from J, leaving 5 bases between. Germline CDR1 and CDR2: SGHVS and FQNEAQ. The CDR3 runs 11 residues. The CDR3 loop is CASSVQDTQYF. As DNA, the CDR3 is TGTGCCAGCAGCGTACAAGATACGCAGTATTTT.

The chain carries TRBV9 and TRBJ2-7, with 11 bases aligning to TRBD2. This CDR3 is built from 15 residues. V was pared by 4 bases and J by 2 bases, with 5 bases of the junction left unmatched. CDR1 is SGDLS and CDR2 is YYNGEE in the germline V gene. DNA of the CDR3: TGTGCCAGCAGCCCTACTAGCGGGGGAACCTACGAGCAGTACTTC. As protein: CASSPTSGGTYEQYF.

The chain carries TRBV27 and TRBJ2-7, with TRBD2 matching over 10 bases. V was pared by 8 bases and J by 7 bases, with 8 bases of the junction left unmatched. The CDR3 is 13 amino acids. CDR1 is MNHEY, CDR2 SMNVEV, per germline (reference sequence). CDR3 region: CASGASGSWEQYF. The CDR3 DNA reads TGTGCCAGCGGTGCTAGCGGGAGTTGGGAGCAGTACTTC.

A note on this clone: This CDR3 is also generated by other DNA sequences in the sample. The chain combines TRBV28 with TRBJ1-4; the D gene is possibly TRBD1 (5 bases). There are 15 residues in the CDR3. CDR1 is MDHEN, CDR2 SYDVKM, per germline. The V gene lost 5 bases and the J gene lost 3 bases, with 13 bases spanning the gap. The CDR3 reads CASSSSGGANEKLFF. CDR3 in DNA: TGTGCCAGCAGTAGCAGTGGGGGGGCTAATGAAAAACTGTTTTTT.

V gene TRBV15 combines with J gene TRBJ1-1; tentatively, D is TRBD1 (6 bases). CDR1 is LNHNV and CDR2 is YYDKDF in the germline V gene (reference sequence). The ends were cut back, 1 base at V and 7 bases at J, with 10 bases in the middle. This CDR3 has 13 residues. The chain's CDR3 is CATSRAQGIEAFF. The CDR3 coding sequence is TGTGCCACCAGCAGAGCGCAGGGGATTGAAGCTTTCTTT.

V usage is TRBV11-1 and J usage is TRBJ1-1; the D gene is possibly TRBD1 (6 bases). Germline CDR1 is SGHAT and CDR2 is FQDESV (reference sequence). This CDR3 has 15 amino acids. V lost 4 bases, J lost 1 base, and 13 bases lay in between. As DNA, the CDR3 is TGTGCCAGCAGCTCAGGACAGTTCACGAACACTGAAGCTTTCTTT. It specifies CASSSGQFTNTEAFF.

V is TRBV5-4 and J is TRBJ2-2, with D possibly TRBD2 on 6 matching bases. The germline V and J ends were trimmed by 1 base and 4 bases, with 14 bases remaining between them. The length of the CDR3 is 16 residues. Germline loops: CDR1 SGHNT, CDR2 YYREEE (reference sequence). The CDR3 loop reads CASSLRIGRGTGELFF. CDR3 bases: TGTGCCAGCAGCTTGCGGATCGGGAGAGGCACCGGGGAGCTGTTTTTT. Full variable domain (outside the CDR3, taken from reference TRBV5-4 and TRBJ2-2): ETGVTQSPTHLIKTRGQQVTLRCSSQSGHNTVSWYQQALGQGPQFIFQYYREEENGRGNFPPRFSGLQFPNYSSELNVNALELDDSALYLCASSLRIGRGTGELFFGEGSRLTVL.

The J gene is TRBJ1-2, the V gene TRBV24-1; no reliable D call. The CDR3 covers 11 residues. V lost 9 bases to trimming and J lost 6 bases, with 10 bases between them. The germline V gene has CDR1 KGHDR and CDR2 SFDVKD. The DNA of the CDR3 is TGTGCCACCTCTGGCGGGAATGGCTACACCTTC. Its protein product is CATSGGNGYTF.

The chain carries TRBV21-1 and TRBJ1-3. TRBV21-1 is given as a pseudogene. There are 19 residues in the CDR3. DNA for the CDR3: TGTGCCAGCAGCAAAGCCCCGAGAGTGATGGACTGGACTGGAAACACCATATATTTT. It codes for CASSKAPRVMDWTGNTIYF.

This chain links TRBV19 with TRBJ1-2; TRBD1 matches 7 bases. Trimming at V came to 7 bases and at J to 0 bases, leaving 14 bases not matched to a gene. Germline-derived CDR1 and CDR2 are LNHDA and SQIVND (reference sequence). This CDR3 is built from 17 residues. DNA of the CDR3: TGTGCCAGTAAATACCGCGGACAGGTCGGGACTAACTATGGCTACACCTTC. Its protein product is CASKYRGQVGTNYGYTF.

Comment on this clone: This sample also contains other DNA sequences that code for the same CDR3. The chain's CDR3 is CSVGTGVNQPQHF. The CDR3 nucleotides read TGCAGCGTGGGGACAGGCGTGAATCAGCCCCAGCATTTT. This chain connects TRBV29-1 to TRBJ1-5; 8 bases fit TRBD1. V lost 6 bases to trimming and J lost 4 bases; unmatched junction nucleotides: 5. Germline V lookup: CDR1 SQVTM, CDR2 ANQGSEA. This CDR3 is 13 amino acids long.

The chain employs TRBV2 and TRBJ1-5; D remains unclear. The CDR3 extends over 14 amino acids. Between the trimmed V and J ends, which lost 4 bases and 4 bases, there was a span of 11 bases. CDR1 and CDR2 from the germline V gene are SNHLY and FYNNEI. The CDR3 region is CASSGRIPNQPQHF. DNA of the CDR3: TGTGCCAGCAGTGGCAGGATTCCTAATCAGCCCCAGCATTTT.

This clone is a singleton in its sample. This chain uses TRBV19 with TRBJ1-3; D not resolved. V was shortened by 3 bases and J by 0 bases, with 12 bases between the two germline ends. The germline CDR1 and CDR2 sequences are LNHDA and SQIVND (reference sequence). The CDR3 runs 16 residues. The CDR3 loop reads CASSIEVKHSGNTIYF. CDR3 in DNA: TGTGCCAGTAGTATTGAGGTCAAGCACTCTGGAAACACCATATATTTT.

The CDR3 nucleotides read TGCAGTGCTAGGAACACCTACGAGCAGTACTTC. Residues: CSARNTYEQYF. This chain links TRBV20-1 with TRBJ2-7; the D is unclear. Per the germline V gene, CDR1 is DFQATT and CDR2 is SNEGSKA (reference sequence). Trimming took 3 bases from V and 2 from J, leaving 5 bases between them. This CDR3 spans 11 amino acids.

With respect to this clone: A read error may account for a junction end that differs from germline. The chain employs TRBV7-7 and TRBJ2-3, with 8 bases fitting TRBD1. Germline V gene lookup returns CDR1 SSHAT and CDR2 FNYEAQ (reference sequence). The CDR3 sequence is 13 residues long. This chain's CDR3 is CASSLDRGDTQYF. For the CDR3, the DNA is TGTGCTAGCAGCCTTGACAGGGGAGATACGCAGTATTTT. Together with reference TRBV7-7 and TRBJ2-3, the CDR3 gives the full variable domain: GAGVSQSPRYKVTKRGQDVTLRCDPISSHATLYWYQQALGQGPEFLTYFNYEAQPDKSGLPSDRFSAERPEGSISTLTIQRTEQRDSAMYRCASSLDRGDTQYFGPGTRLTVL.

The chain joins TRBV28 to TRBJ1-2; TRBD1 aligns across 7 bases. Looked up from germline, CDR1 is MDHEN and CDR2 is SYDVKM. This CDR3 has 14 amino acids. Trimming took 3 bases from V and 4 from J; bases not matched to a gene: 5. CDR3 DNA: TGTGCCAGCAGTTTTTTATCAGGGGGCTATGGCTACACCTTC. It is translated as CASSFLSGGYGYTF.

This clone was detected only a few times. The chain carries TRBV6-2 or TRBV6-3 and TRBJ1-3, with 7 bases matching TRBD1. The J segment lost 3 bases and the V segment lost 6 bases, leaving 8 bases of the junction unmatched. CDR1 and CDR2 (germline): MNHEY, SVGEGT. This CDR3 is 15 amino acids long. The CDR3 spells CASSRTTGYGNTIYF. DNA for the CDR3: TGTGCCAGCAGCCGGACGACAGGGTATGGAAACACCATATATTTT.

The rearrangement uses TRBV6-5 and TRBJ2-7; D is undetermined. Germline CDR1 reads MNHEY; CDR2 reads SVGAGI. The CDR3 length is 14 residues. Trimming stripped 8 bases from V and 0 bases from J, with 14 bases between. The CDR3: CASSDSTSSYEQYF. CDR3 bases: TGTGCCAGCTCTGACTCGACGAGCTCCTACGAGCAGTACTTC.

This chain connects TRBV6-1 to TRBJ1-2; a possible D gene is TRBD1 (6 bases). The V gene's germline CDR1 is MNHNS and CDR2 SASEGT. The V and J ends lost 0 bases and 4 bases respectively, with 9 bases between them. This CDR3 has 14 amino acids. CDR3 sequence: CASSEAAGAYGYTF. The CDR3, as DNA: TGTGCCAGCAGTGAAGCGGCAGGGGCCTATGGCTACACCTTC.

The chain recombines TRBV15 with TRBJ1-5, with TRBD1 matching over 7 bases. Germline lookup yields CDR1 LNHNV and CDR2 YYDKDF (reference sequence). The V segment lost 1 base and the J segment 7 bases; nucleotides outside the gene matches: 7. The CDR3 has 15 amino acids. CDR3 nucleotide sequence: TGTGCCACCAGCAGAGTAGACAGGGTTGGACAGCCCCAGCATTTT. This codes for CATSRVDRVGQPQHF.

The genes are TRBV3-1 (or the pseudogene TRBV3-2) and TRBJ2-7, with D tentatively TRBD1 (7 bases). The CDR3 consists of 16 residues. V was trimmed by 3 bases and J by 6 bases, leaving 21 bases between them. Looked up from germline, CDR1 is LGHDT and CDR2 is YNNKEL (reference sequence). The CDR3 sequence: CASSQRGLAGRCEQYF. The CDR3 DNA sequence: TGTGCCAGCAGCCAGAGGGGGCTGGCTGGGAGGTGCGAGCAGTACTTC.

This clone was observed once. The CDR3, as DNA: TGTGCCAGCAGTCGGACAGGGCCTAACACCGGGGAGCTGTTTTTT. It encodes CASSRTGPNTGELFF. The chain links TRBV6-4 to TRBJ2-2; 8 bases align to TRBD1. There are 15 residues in the CDR3. With V trimmed by 5 bases and J by 2 bases, 4 bases remained unmatched. In germline, CDR1 is MRHNA, CDR2 SNTAGT.

The rearrangement joins TRBV19 to TRBJ2-3; 9 bases align to TRBD2. The CDR3 covers 15 residues. Germline loops: CDR1 LNHDA, CDR2 SQIVND (reference sequence). J was trimmed by 3 bases and V by 6 bases; bases with no gene match: 7. The CDR3 DNA follows: TGTGCCAGTAGGCGAGCGGGGGGCCGTACAGATACGCAGTATTTT. Its protein is CASRRAGGRTDTQYF. Complete variable domain (other parts from reference TRBV19 and TRBJ2-3): DGGITQSPKYLFRKEGQNVTLSCEQNLNHDAMYWYRQDPGQGLRLIYYSQIVNDFQKGDIAEGYSVSREKKESFPLTVTSAQKNPTAFYLCASRRAGGRTDTQYFGPGTRLTVL.

The chain combines TRBV5-1 with TRBJ2-7; 11 bases match TRBD1. Germline lookup yields CDR1 SGHRS and CDR2 YFSETQ. Losses at the gene ends were 4 bases for V and 0 bases for J; bases not matched to a gene: 18. This CDR3 comprises 20 residues. The CDR3 DNA reads as TGCGCCAGCAGCAAAAGGACAGGGGGCGAGGTAGGGGGAAGCTCCTACGAGCAGTACTTC. It yields the protein CASSKRTGGEVGGSSYEQYF.

The chain recombines TRBV19 with TRBJ2-1; perhaps TRBD1 as D (6 bases). Trimming left V 3 bases short and J 5 bases short, with 11 bases between. CDR1 is LNHDA and CDR2 is SQIVND in the germline V gene (reference sequence). The length of the CDR3 is 14 residues. The CDR3: CASSIQGTNNEQFF. The CDR3 region has the DNA TGTGCCAGTAGTATCCAGGGGACAAACAATGAGCAGTTCTTC. The variable domain in full, completed from reference TRBV19 and TRBJ2-1, reads DGGITQSPKYLFRKEGQNVTLSCEQNLNHDAMYWYRQDPGQGLRLIYYSQIVNDFQKGDIAEGYSVSREKKESFPLTVTSAQKNPTAFYLCASSIQGTNNEQFFGPGTRLTVL.

There are a few counts of this clone. This sequence joins TRBV28 and TRBJ1-6; 9 nucleotides line up with TRBD1. Germline V gene lookup returns CDR1 MDHEN and CDR2 SYDVKM. The CDR3 consists of 17 residues. The V segment lost 5 bases and the J segment 2 bases; nucleotides outside the gene matches: 7. CDR3 amino acids: CASSRDRERPYNSPLHF. In DNA form, the CDR3 reads TGTGCCAGCAGTCGGGACAGGGAGAGGCCCTATAATTCACCCCTCCACTTT. Drawing the rest from reference TRBV28 and TRBJ1-6, the complete variable domain is DVKVTQSSRYLVKRTGEKVFLECVQDMDHENMFWYRQDPGLGLRLIYFSYDVKMKEKGDIPEGYSVSREKKERFSLILESASTNQTSMYLCASSRDRERPYNSPLHFGNGTRLTVT.